This entry lists 16 T cell receptor beta chains sequenced from one sample in a study of control samples from healthy donors and cancer patients. The data were produced by immunoSEQ multiplex PCR, yet TCRdb's version contains in-frame clones alone and is incomplete. The sample includes about 54,000 clones, nearly 96% seen only once; the top ten take about 1.9%. The sample comprised blood. These receptor sequences come from a woman aged 25 to 39 in good health.

V usage is TRBV11-1 and J usage is TRBJ2-5, with TRBD1 identical over 7 bases. V was clipped by 0 bases and J by 4 bases; unmatched bases: 8. CDR1 is SGHAT and CDR2 is FQDESV in the germline V gene (reference sequence). The CDR3 length is 16 residues. CDR3 bases: TGTGCCAGCAGCTTAGCGAGGGGGCGCGGAAGAGAGACCCAGTACTTC. Translating gives CASSLARGRGRETQYF.

The V and J genes are TRBV7-2 and TRBJ1-6; D is possibly TRBD1 (6 bases). With 5 bases removed from V and 8 bases from J, the gap between germline ends came to 16 bases. There are 15 residues in the CDR3. Germline values: CDR1 SGHTA, CDR2 FQGNSA. CDR3 sequence reads: CASSPEHRGYSPLHF. CDR3 DNA: TGTGCCAGCAGCCCCGAGCATAGGGGGTATTCACCCCTCCACTTT.

V gene TRBV30 combines with J gene TRBJ2-3; 8 bases are shared with TRBD2. Losses at the gene ends were 0 bases for V and 5 bases for J; bases not matched to a gene: 1. Germline V gene data show CDR1 as GTSNPN and CDR2 as SVGIG (reference sequence). This CDR3 is built from 13 residues. In DNA, the CDR3 is TGTGCCTGGAGTGTCCTAGCGGGAGATACGCAGTATTTT. Protein product: CAWSVLAGDTQYF.

This clone was observed a handful of times. The chain joins TRBV4-1 to TRBJ1-5, with unresolved D. Germline assignment: CDR1 MGHRA and CDR2 YSYEKL. CDR3 length: 13 residues. V was shortened by 5 bases and J by 0 bases, with 5 bases between the two germline ends. For the CDR3, the DNA is TGCGCCAGCAGCGGGTCTAGCAATCAGCCCCAGCATTTT. Translated: CASSGSSNQPQHF.

The chain uses TRBV4-2 and TRBJ1-4, with a possible D match to TRBD1 (6 bases). This CDR3 has 14 residues. Germline V gene data show CDR1 as LGHNA and CDR2 as YNFKEQ. V lost 6 bases and J 4 bases, leaving 12 bases between the germline ends. CDR3 DNA sequence: TGTGCCAGCAGAAGACAGGCCGATAATGAAAAACTGTTTTTT. Translated, it gives CASRRQADNEKLFF.

CDR3 residues: CASSLNFAGGEVNEKLFF. CDR3 coding DNA: TGCGCCAGCAGCCTAAACTTTGCAGGGGGCGAGGTTAATGAAAAACTGTTTTTT. The chain employs TRBV4-1 and TRBJ1-4; 8 bases are shared with TRBD1. CDR3 length: 18 residues. With 4 bases clipped from V and 4 bases from J, the junction kept 14 bases outside the gene matches. Germline V gene lookup returns CDR1 MGHRA and CDR2 YSYEKL.

The chain's CDR3 is CASSIGIGIGHGYTF. The DNA for the CDR3 is TGTGCCAGTAGTATCGGTATAGGGATTGGGCATGGCTACACCTTC. The V call is TRBV19, the J call TRBJ1-2; D is ambiguous. The CDR3 runs 15 residues. Germline V gives CDR1 LNHDA, CDR2 SQIVND (reference sequence). The ends were cut back, 3 bases at V and 6 bases at J, with 17 bases in the middle.

The V gene is TRBV24-1, the J gene TRBJ1-5; D is unresolved. The CDR3 has 14 residues. V lost 4 bases, J lost 5 bases, and 11 bases lay in between. CDR1 is KGHDR and CDR2 is SFDVKD in the germline V gene. The CDR3 loop is CATSETGVDQPQHF. For the CDR3, the DNA is TGTGCCACCAGTGAAACCGGGGTCGATCAGCCCCAGCATTTT.

This chain uses TRBV19 with TRBJ1-1; no clear D gene. This CDR3 is built from 12 residues. The germline V gene has CDR1 LNHDA and CDR2 SQIVND (reference sequence). Deletions cut 8 bases from V and 11 bases from J, with 18 bases between. CDR3: CASGSGPSIAFF. CDR3 bases: TGTGCCAGTGGTTCAGGTCCTTCTATTGCTTTCTTT.

Comments on this clone: An end of the junction differs from the germline gene, which may be a read error. V gene TRBV7-7 combines with J gene TRBJ2-5; TRBD1 is a possible D gene (5 bases). The germline CDR1 and CDR2 sequences are SSHAT and FNYEAQ (reference sequence). The CDR3 loop spans 15 amino acids. CDR3 bases: TGTGCTAGCAGCTTGGGGCCATCGTACCAAGAGACCCAGTACTTC. Protein sequence: CASSLGPSYQETQYF.

The chain employs TRBV6-6 and TRBJ2-2; possibly TRBD1 or TRBD2 for D (5 bases each). The CDR3 extends over 17 amino acids. V lost 5 bases and J lost 0, with 16 bases in between. Germline CDR1 MNHNY, CDR2 SVGAGI (reference sequence). CDR3 sequence: CASSHPRDGSNTGELFF. The CDR3, as DNA: TGTGCCAGCAGTCACCCCCGGGACGGCTCGAACACCGGGGAGCTGTTTTTT.

Within the sample, this clone is large. The rearrangement links TRBV2 to TRBJ1-5; tentatively, D is TRBD1 (5 bases). Germline V gene sequence: CDR1 SNHLY, CDR2 FYNNEI. Trimming took 7 bases from V and 3 from J, leaving 16 bases between them. This CDR3 region has 15 residues. The CDR3 DNA sequence: TGTGCCAGCAATAGGGGTGGGGCCTCCAATCAGCCCCAGCATTTT. It translates to CASNRGGASNQPQHF.

This clone was seen just once. The J gene is TRBJ2-2, the V gene TRBV7-9, with D perhaps matching TRBD1 or TRBD2 (5 bases each). Germline V gives CDR1 SEHNR, CDR2 FQNEAQ (reference sequence). The CDR3 runs 13 residues. Trimming pared 6 bases from V and 4 bases from J, leaving 9 bases between. The chain's CDR3 is CASRTGTTGELFF. CDR3 coding DNA: TGTGCCAGCAGGACTGGGACCACCGGGGAGCTGTTTTTT.

The chain has TRBV11-2 and TRBJ2-2; possible D gene TRBD2, 6 bases. CDR3 length equals 15 residues. In germline, CDR1 is SGHAT, CDR2 FQNNGV. V dropped 5 bases and J dropped 5 bases, with 15 bases sitting between them. The CDR3 sequence: CASSRDAGPTGELFF. CDR3 DNA sequence: TGTGCCAGCAGCCGAGATGCGGGACCTACCGGGGAGCTGTTTTTT.

This clone was observed a single time. The J gene is TRBJ1-1, the V gene TRBV12-3 or TRBV12-4; a weak D match, TRBD1 (6 bases). The ends were cut back, 8 bases at V and 1 base at J, with 11 bases in the middle. The CDR3 consists of 13 residues. The chain's CDR3 is CASLGGQNTEAFF. The CDR3 region has the DNA TGTGCCAGCTTGGGGGGACAGAACACTGAAGCTTTCTTT.

The gene calls are TRBV13 and TRBJ1-1; D is possibly TRBD1 (6 bases). The CDR3 runs 16 residues. With 4 bases removed from V and 3 bases from J, the gap between germline ends came to 18 bases. Per germline, CDR1 PRHDT and CDR2 FYEKMQ (reference sequence). This chain's CDR3 is CASSSPTGMWHTEAFF. For the CDR3, the DNA is TGTGCCAGCAGCTCCCCGACAGGAATGTGGCACACTGAAGCTTTCTTT. The complete variable domain, with remaining parts taken from reference TRBV13 and TRBJ1-1, reads AAGVIQSPRHLIKEKRETATLKCYPIPRHDTVYWYQQGPGQDPQFLISFYEKMQSDKGSIPDRFSAQQFSDYHSELNMSSLELGDSALYFCASSSPTGMWHTEAFFGQGTRLTVV.